This T cell receptor (beta chain) comes out of a study of T cell responses to AZD1222 COVID-19 vaccine. With respect to this clone: Its antigen is undetermined.

Germline assignment: CDR1 MDHEN and CDR2 SYDVKM. CDR3 length equals 11 residues. Deletions cut 8 bases from V and 8 bases from J, with 12 bases between. This table comes from immunoSEQ multiplex PCR, and its TCRdb copy is limited to in-frame clones, with some not included. The sample holds fewer than 150,000 clones, roughly 91% seen once. Study-level findings and limits: Repertoires were sampled only after the peak T cell response. Donors were largely white British and mainly female; clonal diversity was possibly underestimated. Spike-specific TCR depth and breadth grew after two AZD1222 doses.

The sequence was collected from an adult in good health. The sample was peripheral blood, taken on day 0 of AZD1222 vaccination. This rearrangement joins TRBV28 to TRBJ1-2; D uncertain. CDR3 DNA: TGTGCCAGCCAGGAAAGGAGGGGCTACACCTTC. It encodes CASQERRGYTF.